The 12 T cell receptor beta chains reported below all come from one sample, sequenced in a study of cytomegalovirus exposure and HLA in healthy donors (TCRdb year 2017). The library was produced with the immunoSEQ multiplex PCR assay. For the multiplex PCR, a mixture combining 60 forward primers for TCR Vbeta segments and 13 reverse primers for TCR Jbeta segments was used. TCRdb retrieved this table from immuneACCESS and kept in-frame rearrangements only. Not all clones are present; in checked studies, unresolved V genes account for under half, and no reason is known for the remainder. For this sample the table gives 110,000 to 150,000 clones, of which roughly 80% were detected only once. The ten biggest clones cover approximately 7% of the sample. The sample was PBMCs. The source of these receptors is a man in his forties in good health and CMV-seropositive.

Turning to this clone: The same CDR3 can be traced to other DNA sequences in this sample. The rearrangement uses TRBV28 and TRBJ1-2; D uncertain. The CDR3 runs 11 residues. Germline-derived CDR1 and CDR2 are MDHEN and SYDVKM. The V gene lost 4 bases and the J gene lost 4 bases, with 4 bases spanning the gap. The CDR3 bases are TGTGCCAGCAGTTCTCGCTATGGCTACACCTTC. This translates into CASSSRYGYTF.

The genes are TRBV4-3 and TRBJ2-1; 9 bases agree with TRBD2. This CDR3 spans 18 amino acids. The ends lost 2 bases at V and 5 bases at J; junction bases unmatched: 13. From germline, CDR1 is LGHNA and CDR2 YSLEER. The CDR3 reads CASSQLTGTSKPHNEQFF. The CDR3 DNA reads TGCGCCAGCAGCCAATTAACCGGGACTAGCAAGCCCCACAATGAGCAGTTCTTC.

This clone was observed a few times. The rearrangement uses TRBV27 and TRBJ2-3, with 9 nucleotides matching TRBD2. The CDR3 consists of 18 residues. CDR1 and CDR2 from the germline V gene are MNHEY and SMNVEV (reference sequence). V shed 7 bases and J 2 bases; nucleotides not matched to a gene: 16. The CDR3 nucleotides are TGTGCCAGCAAGGATAGCGGGGGCATAATTTCCTCCACAGATACGCAGTATTTT. This translates into CASKDSGGIISSTDTQYF.

A few counts support this clone. The chain is built from TRBV10-3 and TRBJ2-3, with 13 nucleotides matching TRBD2. V trimming: 5 bases; J trimming: 6 bases; junction bases outside the gene matches: 5. CDR3 length: 15 residues. From germline, CDR1 is ENHRY and CDR2 SYGVKD. The CDR3 bases are TGTGCCATCAGTCTACTAGCGGGGGGGACGGATACGCAGTATTTT. It translates to CAISLLAGGTDTQYF.

This chain links TRBV7-9 with TRBJ2-1, with 10 bases aligning to TRBD2. From germline, CDR1 is SEHNR and CDR2 FQNEAQ (reference sequence). After removal of 3 bases from V and 7 bases from J, the junction contained 6 bases not matched to a gene. This CDR3 contains 15 residues. This chain's CDR3 is CASSLLAGAGNEQFF. Written as DNA, the CDR3 is TGTGCCAGCAGCTTGCTAGCGGGGGCCGGGAATGAGCAGTTCTTC.

The chain uses TRBV12-5 and TRBJ2-1; D remains ambiguous. V dropped 7 bases and J dropped 3 bases, with 7 bases sitting between them. CDR1 is LGHNT and CDR2 is FRNRAP in the germline V gene. This CDR3 region has 12 residues. In DNA, the CDR3 is TGTGCTAGTGCGACTGACTACAATGAGCAGTTCTTC. Translating gives CASATDYNEQFF.

The V call is TRBV9, the J call TRBJ2-1; 7 bases line up with TRBD1. Germline V gene sequence: CDR1 SGDLS, CDR2 YYNGEE. The CDR3 spans 18 residues. J lost 4 bases, V lost 0 bases, and 13 bases had no gene match. This CDR3 is CASSVGSLGQAAYNEQFF. In DNA, the CDR3 is TGTGCCAGCAGCGTAGGGTCCCTAGGACAGGCGGCGTACAATGAGCAGTTCTTC. The full variable domain, with the rest looked up from reference TRBV9 and TRBJ2-1, is DSGVTQTPKHLITATGQRVTLRCSPRSGDLSVYWYQQSLDQGLQFLIQYYNGEERAKGNILERFSAQQFPDLHSELNLSSLELGDSALYFCASSVGSLGQAAYNEQFFGPGTRLTVL.

The rearrangement links TRBV5-5 to TRBJ2-7; TRBD1 matches at 7 bases. V was pared by 1 base and J by 6 bases, with 7 bases of the junction left unmatched. The CDR3 runs 14 residues. Germline V gives CDR1 SGHKS, CDR2 YYEKEE (reference sequence). CDR3 nucleotides: TGTGCCAGCAGCTTGACACAGGGGTTGGCCGAGCAGTACTTC. Encoded protein: CASSLTQGLAEQYF.

The chain combines TRBV28 with TRBJ2-5; weak D call: TRBD2 (6 bases). The CDR3 covers 14 residues. CDR1 and CDR2 (germline): MDHEN, SYDVKM. With 6 bases removed from V and 2 bases from J, the gap between germline ends came to 13 bases. In DNA form, the CDR3 reads TGTGCCAGCAGACCTCGGGGGTTGCAAGAGACCCAGTACTTC. Protein: CASRPRGLQETQYF.

The sample holds one count of this clone. This chain connects TRBV6-5 to TRBJ2-3, with D possibly TRBD1 on 5 matching bases. The germline CDR1 and CDR2 sequences are MNHEY and SVGAGI. V was shortened by 4 bases and J by 4 bases, with 9 bases between the two germline ends. This CDR3 spans 13 amino acids. The CDR3 loop is CASSSVTADTQYF. CDR3 DNA: TGTGCCAGCAGTTCCGTGACAGCAGATACGCAGTATTTT.

V gene TRBV27 combines with J gene TRBJ1-4, with D perhaps TRBD1 (6 bases). CDR3 length: 15 residues. Trimming removed 5 bases from V and 3 bases from J, with 13 bases in between. The germline V gene has CDR1 MNHEY and CDR2 SMNVEV (reference sequence). DNA for the CDR3: TGTGCCAGCAGTCCCCTACAGGGAGCTAATGAAAAACTGTTTTTT. It yields the protein CASSPLQGANEKLFF.

This chain connects TRBV5-6 to TRBJ1-1, with TRBD1 matching 7 bases. The CDR3 extends over 13 amino acids. The ends lost 1 base at V and 7 bases at J; junction bases unmatched: 4. Germline values: CDR1 SGHDT, CDR2 YYEEEE. The CDR3 region has the DNA TGTGCCAGCAGCTTGAGGGGGCTGTATGAAGCTTTCTTT. Translation gives CASSLRGLYEAFF. The complete variable domain, with remaining parts taken from reference TRBV5-6 and TRBJ1-1, reads DAGVTQSPTHLIKTRGQQVTLRCSPKSGHDTVSWYQQALGQGPQFIFQYYEEEERQRGNFPDRFSGHQFPNYSSELNVNALLLGDSALYLCASSLRGLYEAFFGQGTRLTVV.